The 30 T cell receptor beta chains presented below share a single source sample, sequenced in a study of blood T cell repertoires in COVID-19. TCRdb's copy holds only in-frame clones and misses some; the assay was immunoSEQ multiplex PCR. The sample shows about 150,000 clones, 83% of them seen only once. The sequencing sample was made of peripheral blood. These receptors were collected from a woman aged 55 to 70 with COVID-19, enrolled during active disease.

The rearrangement joins TRBV6-5 to TRBJ1-2; 9 bases match TRBD1. Per germline, CDR1 MNHEY and CDR2 SVGAGI. With V trimmed by 6 bases and J by 10 bases, 6 bases remained unmatched. The CDR3 covers 12 residues. For the CDR3, the DNA is TGTGCCAGCAGGGGACAGGGTGTATTCTACACCTTC. Its protein is CASRGQGVFYTF.

The chain recombines TRBV6-6 with TRBJ1-6; 9 bases are a match to TRBD1. V gave up 2 bases and J gave up 7 bases; unmatched junction bases: 3. Germline V gives CDR1 MNHNY, CDR2 SVGAGI (reference sequence). This CDR3 comprises 15 residues. CDR3 sequence: CASSYQGQGNSPLHF. The CDR3 DNA follows: TGTGCCAGCAGTTACCAAGGACAGGGGAATTCACCCCTCCACTTT.

This chain links TRBV19 with TRBJ2-5; 8 positions match TRBD2. Germline V gene data show CDR1 as LNHDA and CDR2 as SQIVND (reference sequence). This CDR3 has 13 amino acids. With V trimmed by 10 bases and J by 4 bases, 8 bases remained unmatched. CDR3 nucleotide sequence: TGTGCCACCTGGGGACGGGAGGGAGAGACCCAGTACTTC. Translating it yields CATWGREGETQYF.

The rearrangement links TRBV24-1 to TRBJ2-1; 7 nucleotides line up with TRBD2. Germline-derived CDR1 and CDR2 are KGHDR and SFDVKD. The trim removed 4 bases at V and 5 bases at J, leaving 7 bases unmatched. CDR3 length: 15 amino acids. The CDR3 is CATSDRQGLHNEQFF. The CDR3 DNA follows: TGTGCCACCAGTGACCGCCAGGGACTACACAATGAGCAGTTCTTC.

This clone has only a few counts. V and J are TRBV27 and TRBJ1-1; D not certain. V was trimmed by 5 bases and J by 1 base, leaving 8 bases between them. This CDR3 comprises 13 residues. Germline CDR1 MNHEY, CDR2 SMNVEV (reference sequence). The CDR3 loop is CASSLTRNTEAFF. For the CDR3, the DNA is TGTGCCAGCAGTCTTACCAGGAACACTGAAGCTTTCTTT.

This clone was counted a few times. This chain joins TRBV4-1 and TRBJ1-1; the D gene is possibly TRBD1 (5 bases). Germline V gives CDR1 MGHRA, CDR2 YSYEKL. Trimming left V 4 bases short and J 1 base short, with 10 bases between. This CDR3 has 14 residues. For the CDR3, the DNA is TGCGCCAGCAGCCCCCAAGGGGCGAACACTGAAGCTTTCTTT. This gives the protein CASSPQGANTEAFF.

V usage is TRBV6-6 and J usage is TRBJ1-5, with a possible D match to TRBD1 (6 bases). This CDR3 region has 14 residues. In germline, CDR1 is MNHNY, CDR2 SVGAGI (reference sequence). V shed 7 bases and J shed 3 bases, with 13 bases lying between them. CDR3 bases: TGTGCCAGCAAAGAGGGGGTCTCCAATCAGCCCCAGCATTTT. It encodes CASKEGVSNQPQHF.

The chain recombines TRBV11-2 with TRBJ1-1; D remains unclear. Trimming cost V 3 bases and J 7 bases, with 9 bases left between them. Germline values: CDR1 SGHAT, CDR2 FQNNGV. This CDR3 has 12 amino acids. CDR3 protein: CASSLRLGEAFF. Here the CDR3 DNA reads TGTGCCAGCAGCTTGAGGCTAGGTGAAGCTTTCTTT. Drawing the rest from reference TRBV11-2 and TRBJ1-1, the complete variable domain is EAGVAQSPRYKIIEKRQSVAFWCNPISGHATLYWYQQILGQGPKLLIQFQNNGVVDDSQLPKDRFSAERLKGVDSTLKIQPAKLEDSAVYLCASSLRLGEAFFGQGTRLTVV.

This clone was observed once. J is TRBJ2-5 and V is TRBV28; 9 nucleotides align to TRBD1. Germline trimming cut 6 bases from V and 1 base from J; bases unmatched to any gene: 3. In germline, CDR1 is MDHEN, CDR2 SYDVKM. The CDR3 has 14 residues. CDR3 sequence: CASSRDRVQETQYF. CDR3 sequence (DNA): TGTGCCAGCAGCCGGGACAGGGTCCAAGAGACCCAGTACTTC.

This clone came up once. The chain uses TRBV6-5 and TRBJ2-2; TRBD2 agrees at 14 bases. Germline V gives CDR1 MNHEY, CDR2 SVGAGI. This CDR3 is built from 15 residues. V lost 8 bases and J lost 7; bases outside the gene matches: 6. This CDR3 is CASGGLAGEIGELFF. The CDR3 DNA reads TGTGCCAGCGGGGGACTAGCGGGAGAAATCGGGGAGCTGTTTTTT.

This clone was recorded a few times. V gene TRBV29-1 combines with J gene TRBJ1-1; 7 nucleotides match TRBD1. Germline CDR1 is SQVTM and CDR2 is ANQGSEA. This CDR3 is 13 amino acids long. V lost 5 bases, J lost 1 base, and 4 bases stayed unmatched. This chain's CDR3 is CSVKGQANTEAFF. The CDR3 coding sequence is TGCAGCGTTAAAGGACAGGCGAACACTGAAGCTTTCTTT. The variable domain in full, completed from reference TRBV29-1 and TRBJ1-1, reads SAVISQKPSRDICQRGTSLTIQCQVDSQVTMMFWYRQQPGQSLTLIATANQGSEATYESGFVIDKFPISRPNLTFSTLTVSNMSPEDSSIYLCSVKGQANTEAFFGQGTRLTVV.

V and J are TRBV19 and TRBJ2-7, with D unresolved. Germline V gene data show CDR1 as LNHDA and CDR2 as SQIVND (reference sequence). Trimming removed 6 bases at V and 0 bases at J, with 3 bases between. The CDR3 has 11 residues. CDR3 nucleotides: TGTGCCAGTAGGAGCTCCTACGAGCAGTACTTC. Translated, it gives CASRSSYEQYF.

The chain has TRBV3-1 (or the pseudogene TRBV3-2) and TRBJ2-5, with 10 positions matching TRBD2. V dropped 8 bases and J dropped 2; count of bases not matched to a gene: 8. The CDR3 sequence is 15 residues long. Germline CDR1 LGHDT, CDR2 YNNKEL (reference sequence). Written as DNA, the CDR3 is TGTGCCAGCCACTCTACTAGCGGGGAACAAGAGACCCAGTACTTC. It codes for CASHSTSGEQETQYF.

The gene calls are TRBV18 and TRBJ1-1; 8 positions agree with TRBD1. V was clipped by 3 bases and J by 10 bases; unmatched bases: 7. Germline V gene sequence: CDR1 KGHSH, CDR2 LQKENI. The CDR3 spans 13 residues. The CDR3: CASSPDREMSAFF. In DNA, the CDR3 is TGTGCCAGCTCACCGGACAGGGAAATGTCAGCTTTCTTT.

The rearrangement uses TRBV6-5 and TRBJ1-4; D perhaps matches TRBD1 (5 bases). The germline gives CDR1 MNHEY, CDR2 SVGAGI. Trimming pared 0 bases from V and 8 bases from J, leaving 7 bases between. The CDR3 has 13 amino acids. The CDR3 sequence is CASSYSTDEKLFF. DNA for the CDR3: TGTGCCAGCAGTTACTCGACAGACGAAAAACTGTTTTTT.

The V and J genes are TRBV7-3 and TRBJ1-1; no clear D gene. The germline V gene encodes CDR1 SGHTA and CDR2 FQGTGA. The CDR3 sequence is 15 residues long. V was clipped by 2 bases and J by 4 bases, with 14 bases between them. The CDR3 nucleotides read TGTGCCAGCAGCTTAGGACTTCCGGGGAGCACTGAAGCTTTCTTT. Translation: CASSLGLPGSTEAFF. Supplemented by reference TRBV7-3 and TRBJ1-1, the full variable domain reads GAGVSQTPSNKVTEKGKYVELRCDPISGHTALYWYRQSLGQGPEFLIYFQGTGAADDSGLPNDRFFAVRPEGSVSTLKIQRTERGDSAVYLCASSLGLPGSTEAFFGQGTRLTVV.

The chain joins TRBV6-2 or TRBV6-3 to TRBJ1-2; D is possibly TRBD1 (6 bases). The germline V gene has CDR1 MNHEY and CDR2 SVGEGT. The V end lost 2 bases, the J end lost 1 base, and 11 bases lay between the germline ends. The CDR3 runs 15 residues. The CDR3 is CASSYGGSFNYGYTF. CDR3 coding DNA: TGTGCCAGCAGTTACGGGGGCAGTTTTAACTATGGCTACACCTTC.

V is TRBV4-1 and J is TRBJ2-1, with D tentatively TRBD2 (5 bases). This CDR3 spans 16 amino acids. Germline lookup yields CDR1 MGHRA and CDR2 YSYEKL. Trimming removed 1 base at V and 4 bases at J, with 14 bases between. The CDR3 coding sequence is TGCGCCAGCAGCCAAGTCCGGGGTTTGAGTTACAATGAGCAGTTCTTC. Its translation: CASSQVRGLSYNEQFF.

The chain uses TRBV6-5 and TRBJ1-5; D not certain. Trimming pared 4 bases from V and 5 bases from J, leaving 9 bases between. Germline V gene sequence: CDR1 MNHEY, CDR2 SVGAGI. This CDR3 contains 13 residues. CDR3: CASSSGRDQPQHF. The DNA for the CDR3 is TGTGCCAGCAGTTCGGGGAGGGATCAGCCCCAGCATTTT.

The chain is built from TRBV2 and TRBJ2-1, with a tentative D call TRBD2 (6 bases). V dropped 7 bases and J dropped 2 bases, with 12 bases sitting between them. CDR1 and CDR2 from the germline V gene are SNHLY and FYNNEI. The CDR3 sequence is 14 residues long. CDR3 coding DNA: TGTGCCAGCAATTTACTAGCAACCTACAATGAGCAGTTCTTC. It codes for CASNLLATYNEQFF.

The CDR3 DNA follows: TGTGCCAGCAGCTTAGAGGGCTTCGGTGAGCAGTTCTTC. It encodes CASSLEGFGEQFF. The rearrangement joins TRBV7-3 to TRBJ2-1; a weak D match, TRBD2 (5 bases). Germline CDR1 SGHTA, CDR2 FQGTGA. The CDR3 has 13 residues. Trimming removed 2 bases at V and 9 bases at J, with 11 bases between.

This sequence joins TRBV19 and TRBJ2-2, with 7 bases aligning to TRBD1. Germline CDR1 LNHDA, CDR2 SQIVND (reference sequence). CDR3 length: 20 residues. Trimming took 2 bases from V and 5 from J; bases not matched to a gene: 20. Here the CDR3 DNA reads TGTGCCAGTAGTATAAAGGGGGCGCGAGGGCTAGCCGGGTGGACCGGGGAGCTGTTTTTT. It yields the protein CASSIKGARGLAGWTGELFF. The full variable domain, completed using reference TRBV19 and TRBJ2-2, is DGGITQSPKYLFRKEGQNVTLSCEQNLNHDAMYWYRQDPGQGLRLIYYSQIVNDFQKGDIAEGYSVSREKKESFPLTVTSAQKNPTAFYLCASSIKGARGLAGWTGELFFGEGSRLTVL.

CDR3 protein: CASSPGLAGVEQYF. CDR3 sequence (DNA): TGTGCCAGCTCACCGGGACTAGCGGGAGTCGAGCAGTACTTC. This chain connects TRBV18 to TRBJ2-7; TRBD2 matches at 14 bases. The J segment lost 6 bases and the V segment lost 3 bases, leaving 1 base of the junction unmatched. The CDR3 has 14 residues. Germline CDR1 and CDR2: KGHSH and LQKENI.

This clone was seen a handful of times. The V and J genes are TRBV5-5 and TRBJ1-4, with D possibly TRBD1 on 5 matching bases. CDR1 and CDR2 from the germline V gene are SGHKS and YYEKEE (reference sequence). CDR3 length: 15 residues. V was pared by 4 bases and J by 3 bases, with 13 bases between. The CDR3 coding sequence is TGTGCCAGCAGCGGAGGGGTTCCTCCTAATGAAAAACTGTTTTTT. Translation gives CASSGGVPPNEKLFF. Using reference TRBV5-5 and TRBJ1-4 for the parts outside the CDR3, the full variable domain is DAGVTQSPTHLIKTRGQQVTLRCSPISGHKSVSWYQQVLGQGPQFIFQYYEKEERGRGNFPDRFSARQFPNYSSELNVNALLLGDSALYLCASSGGVPPNEKLFFGSGTQLSVL.

This rearrangement joins TRBV7-9 to TRBJ2-2, with 10 bases lining up with TRBD2. This CDR3 has 17 amino acids. The ends lost 5 bases at V and 2 bases at J; junction bases unmatched: 8. The germline V gene encodes CDR1 SEHNR and CDR2 FQNEAQ (reference sequence). The CDR3 nucleotides read TGTGCCAGCAGCCGTCCTGGACTAGCGGAAAACACCGGGGAGCTGTTTTTT. It codes for CASSRPGLAENTGELFF.

The chain employs TRBV5-5 and TRBJ1-6; D uncertain. The CDR3 runs 13 residues. CDR1 is SGHKS and CDR2 is YYEKEE in the germline V gene (reference sequence). V lost 6 bases, J lost 9 bases, and 13 bases lay in between. In DNA, the CDR3 is TGTGCCAGCATCAGAACTATGAGTTCACCCCTCCACTTT. Translation gives CASIRTMSSPLHF.

The rearrangement joins TRBV6-5 to TRBJ2-5; TRBD1 matches at 9 bases. The junction had 3 bases not matched to a gene; V was cut back by 5 bases and J by 5 bases. CDR1 MNHEY and CDR2 SVGAGI come from the germline V gene. This CDR3 region has 13 residues. The CDR3 reads CASSRDRGETQYF. In DNA, the CDR3 is TGTGCCAGCAGTCGAGACAGGGGGGAGACCCAGTACTTC.

The J gene is TRBJ1-2, the V gene TRBV29-1; D is unresolved. Trimming took off 4 bases at V and 2 bases at J, with 11 bases between the two ends. The germline V gene has CDR1 SQVTM and CDR2 ANQGSEA. The CDR3 runs to 13 residues. The DNA of the CDR3 is TGCAGCGTTGCGACTTTTGGCAACTATGGCTACACCTTC. Translating gives CSVATFGNYGYTF.

The chain is built from TRBV27 and TRBJ1-6, with D perhaps TRBD1 (6 bases). This CDR3 is built from 15 residues. The germline V and J ends were trimmed by 6 bases and 10 bases, with 19 bases remaining between them. Germline V gene data show CDR1 as MNHEY and CDR2 as SMNVEV (reference sequence). The CDR3 region has the DNA TGTGCCAGCAGCCGGTCGGGTGACAGGTACTCACCCCTCCACTTT. Protein: CASSRSGDRYSPLHF.

As to this clone: The identical CDR3 is also encoded by other nucleotide sequences in the sample. The V call is TRBV18, the J call TRBJ1-5; TRBD1 matches at 9 bases. The CDR3 covers 14 residues. Per germline, CDR1 KGHSH and CDR2 LQKENI. The V and J ends lost 6 bases and 5 bases, in that order; junction bases with no gene match: 5. CDR3 in amino acids: CASSPDRGHQPQHF. The CDR3 coding sequence is TGTGCCAGCTCTCCGGACAGGGGCCATCAGCCCCAGCATTTT.